Below, 3 T cell receptor beta chains from the same sample are listed, as sequenced in a study of T cell changes during pregnancy in multiple sclerosis. The protocol was immunoSEQ multiplex PCR, while the TCRdb copy is restricted to in-frame clones and leaves out a portion. The sample has tens of thousands of clones, roughly 87% seen once; the top ten hold more than 7%. Sequenced material: CD8+ T cells from peripheral blood mononuclear cells, taken before pregnancy. The receptors come from a female donor with multiple sclerosis, enrolled in a pregnancy study.

The chain is built from TRBV5-1 and TRBJ2-1; 8 nucleotides line up with TRBD2. The CDR3 spans 15 residues. Germline CDR1 and CDR2: SGHRS and YFSETQ. V trimming: 2 bases; J trimming: 8 bases; junction bases outside the gene matches: 9. As DNA, the CDR3 is TGCGCCAGCAGCTTAAAAACGGGAGGGCCCGATGAGCAGTTCTTC. As protein: CASSLKTGGPDEQFF.

This rearrangement joins TRBV9 to TRBJ2-2; 10 bases fit TRBD2. J was trimmed by 10 bases and V by 4 bases; bases with no gene match: 7. Germline V lookup: CDR1 SGDLS, CDR2 YYNGEE. The CDR3 runs to 14 residues. DNA of the CDR3: TGTGCCAGCAGCTCCCAGCGGGGGGGCATGGAGCTGTTTTTT. It specifies CASSSQRGGMELFF.

V usage is TRBV6-5 and J usage is TRBJ1-2; the D is unclear. The CDR3 runs 14 residues. Trimming shortened V by 0 bases and J by 0 bases, and 5 bases separated the two germline ends. Germline V gene data show CDR1 as MNHEY and CDR2 as SVGAGI. In nucleotides, the CDR3 is TGTGCCAGCAGTTACTCCTCCCCTAACTATGGCTACACCTTC. It encodes CASSYSSPNYGYTF.